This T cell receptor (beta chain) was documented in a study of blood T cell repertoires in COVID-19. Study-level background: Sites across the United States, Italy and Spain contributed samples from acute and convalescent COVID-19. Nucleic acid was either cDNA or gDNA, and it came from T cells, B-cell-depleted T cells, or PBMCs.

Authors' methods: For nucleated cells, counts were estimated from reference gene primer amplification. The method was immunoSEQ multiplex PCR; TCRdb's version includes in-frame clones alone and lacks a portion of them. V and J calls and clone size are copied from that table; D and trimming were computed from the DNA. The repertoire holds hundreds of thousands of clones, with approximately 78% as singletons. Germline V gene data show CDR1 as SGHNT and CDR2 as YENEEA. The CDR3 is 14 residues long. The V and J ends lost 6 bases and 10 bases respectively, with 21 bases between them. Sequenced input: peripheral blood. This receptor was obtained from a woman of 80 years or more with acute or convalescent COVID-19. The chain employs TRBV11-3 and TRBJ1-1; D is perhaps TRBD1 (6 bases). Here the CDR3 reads CASSSGQLGWGAFF. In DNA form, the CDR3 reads TGTGCCAGCAGTTCTGGACAGTTGGGATGGGGAGCTTTCTTT.